The 6 T cell receptor beta chains given below trace back to one sample, sequenced in a study of cytomegalovirus exposure and HLA in healthy donors. PCR amplification relied on 60 Vbeta primers (plus 13 Jbeta primers). Here immunoSEQ multiplex PCR was the method, and the copy in TCRdb shows in-frame clones only, minus some. The data show about 67,000 clones, with around 63% seen just once and about 2.1% held by the top ten. Sample: PBMCs. The receptors were sampled from a woman between 25 and 40 years old in good health and CMV-seronegative.

The genes are TRBV7-8 and TRBJ2-1, with D possibly being TRBD1 (7 bases). Trimming pared 5 bases from V and 8 bases from J, leaving 19 bases between. The CDR3 contains 15 residues. Per the germline V gene, CDR1 is SGHVS and CDR2 is FQNEAQ. This CDR3 reads CASSGGTEILHEQFF. CDR3 sequence (DNA): TGTGCCAGCAGCGGCGGGACAGAAATCCTCCATGAGCAGTTCTTC.

This chain uses TRBV28 with TRBJ1-4, with 10 bases identical to TRBD1. After removal of 6 bases from V and 7 bases from J, the junction contained 8 bases not matched to a gene. Per the germline V gene, CDR1 is MDHEN and CDR2 is SYDVKM. The CDR3 length is 15 residues. The CDR3 protein is CASRGTGDRREKLFF. The CDR3 DNA follows: TGTGCCAGCAGGGGGACAGGGGACAGGCGTGAAAAACTGTTTTTT.

The chain employs TRBV11-2 and TRBJ1-4; the match to TRBD1 covers 11 bases. Germline lookup yields CDR1 SGHAT and CDR2 FQNNGV. V lost 5 bases, J lost 7 bases, and 6 bases stayed unmatched. CDR3 length: 15 amino acids. Written as DNA, the CDR3 is TGTGCCAGCAGCCCCCTGGACAGGGGGCTTGAAAAACTGTTTTTT. Residues: CASSPLDRGLEKLFF.

This chain uses TRBV6-5 with TRBJ1-2; 8 nucleotides agree with TRBD1. Germline values: CDR1 MNHEY, CDR2 SVGAGI. The CDR3 has 13 amino acids. J lost 4 bases, V lost 5 bases, and 3 bases had no gene match. The CDR3 DNA sequence: TGTGCCAGCAGTCCTGGGACAGGCTATGGCTACACCTTC. This translates into CASSPGTGYGYTF.

The chain couples TRBV2 to TRBJ2-7; D remains ambiguous. This CDR3 has 12 residues. The germline V and J ends were trimmed by 4 bases and 2 bases, with 6 bases remaining between them. Germline CDR1 reads SNHLY; CDR2 reads FYNNEI. DNA of the CDR3: TGTGCCAGCAGTGTAACAGCCTACGAGCAGTACTTC. Protein: CASSVTAYEQYF.

V gene TRBV5-1 combines with J gene TRBJ2-7; possible D gene TRBD2, 5 bases. Deletions cut 0 bases from V and 6 bases from J, with 7 bases between. The germline gives CDR1 SGHRS, CDR2 YFSETQ. The CDR3 consists of 12 residues. The DNA of the CDR3 is TGCGCCAGCAGCTTGGGGGAGAGCGAGCAGTACTTC. Its translation is CASSLGESEQYF.